This T cell receptor beta chain was recorded in a study of Ad26.COV2.S vaccination and SARS-CoV-2 variants. Study-wide context: Intramuscular Ad26.COV2.S at 5x10^10 or 1x10^11 viral particles.

Described treatment: some 19 received Ad26.COV2.S at low or high dose, single or two shots; about five received placebo; per-sample allocation not given. Sampling took place 63 days after the first vaccine or placebo injection. Clones were sequenced by immunoSEQ multiplex PCR, and TCRdb holds only the in-frame ones, with some missing. The data hold 350,000 to 450,000 clones, with approximately 81% observed a single time. This clone was observed once. V was shortened by 6 bases and J by 1 base, with 11 bases between the two germline ends. Germline CDR1 LGHDT, CDR2 YNNKEL (reference sequence). The CDR3 totals 14 residues.

The specimen comprised peripheral blood, sampled in a trial of Ad26.COV2.S vaccine versus placebo. The chain combines TRBV3-1 (or the pseudogene TRBV3-2) with TRBJ2-3; perhaps TRBD2 as D (5 bases). This sequence was found in a person aged 18-65 years who received the Ad26.COV2.S COVID-19 vaccine or a placebo. CDR3 nucleotide sequence: TGTGCCAGCAGTCTACTAGGCGGCACAGATACGCAGTATTTT. This translates into CASSLLGGTDTQYF.